These 20 T cell receptor beta chains came from one sample sequenced in a study of T cells in Graves' hyperthyroidism and ophthalmopathy (dated 2019 in TCRdb). Library preparation was by multiplex PCR. Sequencing relied on an Illumina HiSeq 2000. TCR beta CDR3 regions were amplified from RNA transcripts. A first-round RT-PCR of the TCR CDR3 used the HTBI primer set with the Qiagen OneStep RT-PCR kit. The public reads were quality trimmed at Q25 with fastp and then assembled into clones with MiXCR by TCRdb, keeping productive beta chains. Every CDR3 protein is listed once, alongside the most common genes and DNA of its rows. The sample table shows 500,000 to 600,000 distinct CDR3 sequences, and just under 20% are seen once. The ten largest clones add up to 47% of the sample. Sequences were obtained from blood. All receptors come from a man between 35 and 55 years old with Graves' ophthalmopathy.

This clonotype was seen many times. The V call is TRBV2, the J call TRBJ2-1; unclear D gene. V dropped 5 bases and J dropped 0 bases, with 11 bases sitting between them. This CDR3 is 15 amino acids long. The germline V gene has CDR1 SNHLY and CDR2 FYNNEI. CDR3 amino acids: CASSQYQGSYNEQFF. For the CDR3, the DNA is TGTGCCAGCAGTCAATACCAAGGCTCCTACAATGAGCAGTTCTTC.

This chain joins TRBV12-3 or TRBV12-4 and TRBJ2-6; 9 nucleotides agree with TRBD2. The CDR3 length is 17 residues. Losses at the gene ends were 3 bases for V and 3 bases for J; bases not matched to a gene: 6. The CDR3 loop reads CASSFHSGGYGANVLTF. The CDR3 DNA reads as TGTGCCAGCAGTTTTCATAGCGGGGGTTATGGGGCCAACGTCCTGACTTTC.

This sequence joins TRBV10-3 and TRBJ2-5; tentatively, D is TRBD1 (5 bases). V lost 7 bases to trimming and J lost 1 base, with 10 bases between them. Germline V CDR1 and CDR2: ENHRY, SYGVKD. CDR3 size: 13 residues. Here the CDR3 reads CAITWGSQETQYF. In DNA, the CDR3 is TGTGCCATCACCTGGGGCAGCCAAGAGACCCAGTACTTC.

The genes are TRBV19 and TRBJ1-1; 7 bases agree with TRBD1. The junction had 5 bases not matched to a gene; V was cut back by 1 base and J by 0 bases. This CDR3 contains 16 residues. Looked up from germline, CDR1 is LNHDA and CDR2 is SQIVND (reference sequence). Written as DNA, the CDR3 is TGTGCCAGTAGTATAGTCAGGGGGTATCTGAACACTGAAGCTTTCTTT. Its protein product is CASSIVRGYLNTEAFF.

The sample holds many counts of this clonotype. The chain is built from TRBV27 and TRBJ2-1, with 12 bases aligning to TRBD2. The CDR3 loop spans 15 amino acids. Germline V lookup: CDR1 MNHEY, CDR2 SMNVEV (reference sequence). The trim removed 5 bases at V and 6 bases at J, leaving 5 bases unmatched. CDR3 bases: TGTGCCAGCAGTCCAACGGGACTAGCGGGCAATGAGCAGTTCTTC. This translates into CASSPTGLAGNEQFF.

CDR3 nucleotide sequence: TGTGCCAGCAGCTCCGTAGCGGGAGGACTCTCCTACGAGCAGTACTTC. Protein: CASSSVAGGLSYEQYF. This chain joins TRBV5-8 and TRBJ2-7; 10 nucleotides line up with TRBD2. V dropped 3 bases and J dropped 0; count of bases not matched to a gene: 6. CDR3 size: 16 residues. CDR1 is SGHTS, CDR2 YDEGEE, per germline.

This clonotype occurred a few times. This chain links TRBV6-1 with TRBJ2-7; D might be TRBD1 (5 bases). CDR3 size: 14 residues. Trimming took 3 bases from V and 2 from J, leaving 11 bases between them. From germline, CDR1 is MNHNS and CDR2 SASEGT. CDR3 nucleotides: TGTGCCAGCAGTGAGTGGGGCACAGCCTACGAGCAGTACTTC. Its protein product is CASSEWGTAYEQYF.

The J gene is TRBJ1-2, the V gene TRBV5-6, with TRBD1 as a possible D gene (6 bases). V was cut by 4 bases and J by 4 bases, with 14 bases left in between. The V gene's germline CDR1 is SGHDT and CDR2 YYEEEE. This CDR3 region has 14 residues. The CDR3 sequence: CASSPYRDLYGYTF. In nucleotides, the CDR3 is TGTGCCAGCAGCCCCTACAGGGACCTCTATGGCTACACCTTC.

V and J are TRBV6-1 and TRBJ2-1, with TRBD2 matching over 7 bases. Trimming cost V 2 bases and J 2 bases; bases outside gene matches: 6. This CDR3 has 16 amino acids. CDR1 and CDR2 (germline): MNHNS, SASEGT. CDR3: CASSESVSGAYNEQFF. The CDR3 bases are TGTGCCAGCAGTGAAAGCGTAAGCGGGGCCTACAATGAGCAGTTCTTC.

The rearrangement links TRBV6-5 to TRBJ1-2; TRBD1 might be the D (5 bases). CDR3 length equals 16 residues. Germline V lookup: CDR1 MNHEY, CDR2 SVGAGI. With 0 bases removed from V and 0 bases from J, the gap between germline ends came to 11 bases. Here the CDR3 reads CASSYSKQDPNYGYTF. The CDR3 region has the DNA TGTGCCAGCAGTTACTCGAAACAGGACCCTAACTATGGCTACACCTTC.

Ten or more counts support this clonotype. DNA of the CDR3: TGTGCCAGCAGCCCACGACAGGGGGACACCGGGGAGCTGTTTTTT. It specifies CASSPRQGDTGELFF. This rearrangement joins TRBV7-9 to TRBJ2-2, with 9 bases identical to TRBD1. Unmatched junction bases numbered 4, after V lost 5 bases and J lost 3 bases. Germline V gene lookup returns CDR1 SEHNR and CDR2 FQNEAQ (reference sequence). The length of the CDR3 is 15 residues.

This chain uses TRBV20-1 with TRBJ2-7, with D unclear. Trimming removed 4 bases at V and 0 bases at J, with 7 bases between. Germline CDR1 DFQATT, CDR2 SNEGSKA (reference sequence). This CDR3 region has 12 residues. CDR3 sequence: CSATGSSYEQYF. Written as DNA, the CDR3 is TGCAGTGCTACAGGCAGCTCCTACGAGCAGTACTTC.

This clonotype was picked up one time. The V call is TRBV6-2 or TRBV6-3, the J call TRBJ1-5; D gene ambiguous. From germline, CDR1 is MNHEY and CDR2 SVGEGT. CDR3 length: 19 residues. V gave up 10 bases and J gave up 0 bases, with 28 bases separating them. This CDR3 is CATSAKGQFLKYSNQPQHF. The DNA for the CDR3 is TGTGCCACCTCCGCCAAAGGGCAGTTTCTTAAATATAGCAATCAGCCCCAGCATTTT.

Points on this clonotype: Sequence at one end of the junction differs from germline and may be a read error. The chain joins TRBV28 to TRBJ1-2; D gene unclear. The V gene's germline CDR1 is MDHEN and CDR2 SYDVKM. CDR3 length: 13 residues. The CDR3 nucleotides are TGTGCCAGCACTTTAGACCACTCCTATGGCTACACCTTC. This gives the protein CASTLDHSYGYTF.

This clonotype was found a few times. The junction and the germline gene differ at one end; a read error may be behind it. The chain uses TRBV9 and TRBJ2-7, with a possible D match to TRBD1 (5 bases). The CDR3 consists of 13 residues. The germline CDR1 and CDR2 sequences are SGDLS and YYNGEE. CDR3 nucleotides: TGTCCCAGCAGCGTATCCCAGGGCCACGAGCAGTACTTC. Translation gives CPSSVSQGHEQYF.

The CDR3 DNA reads as TGTGCCAGCAGCCAAGATTTGGGCTACGAGCAGTACTTC. Amino acids: CASSQDLGYEQYF. The genes are TRBV3-1 and TRBJ2-7, with D hard to call. CDR1 and CDR2 from the germline V gene are LGHDT and YNNKEL (reference sequence). V dropped 0 bases and J dropped 3 bases, with 6 bases sitting between them. This CDR3 is built from 13 residues.

This clonotype was counted at least ten times. The chain couples TRBV7-2 to TRBJ2-3, with D perhaps matching TRBD2 (6 bases). The CDR3 contains 14 residues. Trimming took off 2 bases at V and 3 bases at J, with 9 bases between the two ends. The V gene's germline CDR1 is SGHTA and CDR2 FQGNSA. CDR3 amino acids: CASSLQGRTDTQYF. DNA of the CDR3: TGTGCCAGCAGCTTACAAGGGAGGACAGATACGCAGTATTTT. Together with reference TRBV7-2 and TRBJ2-3, the CDR3 gives the full variable domain: GAGVSQSPSNKVTEKGKDVELRCDPISGHTALYWYRQSLGQGLEFLIYFQGNSAPDKSGLPSDRFSAERTGGSVSTLTIQRTQQEDSAVYLCASSLQGRTDTQYFGPGTRLTVL.

The sample holds many counts of this clonotype. This chain uses TRBV11-2 with TRBJ2-7, with 9 positions matching TRBD2. V was pared by 2 bases and J by 0 bases, with 5 bases of the junction left unmatched. Per germline, CDR1 SGHAT and CDR2 FQNNGV. The CDR3 is 16 amino acids. CDR3 nucleotides: TGTGCCAGCAGCTTACTAGCGGGGACTAACTCCTACGAGCAGTACTTC. Translating it yields CASSLLAGTNSYEQYF. Using reference TRBV11-2 and TRBJ2-7 for the parts outside the CDR3, the full variable domain is EAGVAQSPRYKIIEKRQSVAFWCNPISGHATLYWYQQILGQGPKLLIQFQNNGVVDDSQLPKDRFSAERLKGVDSTLKIQPAKLEDSAVYLCASSLLAGTNSYEQYFGPGTRLTVT.

This clonotype was seen a few times. The chain employs TRBV2 and TRBJ2-7; 8 bases agree with TRBD1. This CDR3 has 14 amino acids. From germline, CDR1 is SNHLY and CDR2 FYNNEI. With V trimmed by 5 bases and J by 6 bases, 9 bases remained unmatched. CDR3 bases: TGTGCCAGCAGTTCCTCCCAGGGGGCCGTCGAGCAGTACTTC. Its protein is CASSSSQGAVEQYF.

This clonotype showed up just a few times. The V and J genes are TRBV7-2 and TRBJ2-7; 9 positions match TRBD1. This CDR3 is built from 15 residues. Trimming took 5 bases from V and 4 from J; bases not matched to a gene: 9. The V gene's germline CDR1 is SGHTA and CDR2 FQGNSA. CDR3 amino acids: CASSPVGTGSYEQYF. For the CDR3, the DNA is TGTGCCAGCAGCCCGGTAGGGACAGGGTCGTACGAGCAGTACTTC. Using reference TRBV7-2 and TRBJ2-7 for the parts outside the CDR3, the full variable domain is GAGVSQSPSNKVTEKGKDVELRCDPISGHTALYWYRQSLGQGLEFLIYFQGNSAPDKSGLPSDRFSAERTGGSVSTLTIQRTQQEDSAVYLCASSPVGTGSYEQYFGPGTRLTVT.